One TCR beta chain is described in this entry. The antigen remains undetermined. These data are taken from a study of vaccination and CD4 T cells after COVID-19. Study details: Post-COVID specimens were obtained a median 101 days after diagnosis (range 35 to 161).

V lost 2 bases to trimming and J lost 0 bases, with 8 bases between them. Germline CDR1 is SNHLY and CDR2 is FYNNEI. The CDR3 is 15 amino acids. MiXCR, applied by TCRdb to the PCR reads, yields one record per CDR3 protein. The sample includes 15,000 to 20,000 distinct CDR3 sequences, about 62% of them seen just once. General observations from the study: Convalescent patients displayed a median roughly 90% of reactive clones emerging only post-vaccination. Convalescent patients' vaccine-specific clones were spike mono-reactive in 304 of 307 cases.

Positive PCR tests came between March and December 2020, ahead of the US Alpha, Beta and Delta variants. The chain joins TRBV2 to TRBJ1-5; D call uncertain. This TCR was recovered from a human donor who had recovered from COVID-19. This material consisted of CD4+ T cells from blood, taken before SARS-CoV-2 vaccination. CDR3 sequence: CASSERADSNQPQHF. Written as DNA, the CDR3 is TGTGCCAGCAGTGAAAGGGCAGATAGCAATCAGCCCCAGCATTTT.